Listed below are T cell receptor beta chains from one sample, sequenced in a study of blood T cell repertoires in COVID-19. Produced via immunoSEQ multiplex PCR; TCRdb's table is partial and in-frame only. The repertoire holds a few hundred thousand clones, with roughly 86% as singletons. The sequenced sample consisted of peripheral blood. The receptors were sampled from a woman aged 25 to 45 with COVID-19, enrolled during active disease. The CDR3 runs from the conserved cysteine through the conserved F or W. Fields, in order: J gene, D gene, V gene, clone size, CDR3 DNA, CDR3 protein. D genes are given only for firm matches. A row's size may be missing; if present it is once, few, many or a size class.

TRBJ1-1	TRBD1	TRBV4-1	NA	TGCGCCAGCAGCCAACGACAGGGGGTAAGCACTGAAGCTTTCTTT	CASSQRQGVSTEAFF
TRBJ1-6	NA	TRBV21-1	NA	TGTGCCAGCAGCAAGGAGGCGACAGGGAATAATTCACCCCTCCACTTT	CASSKEATGNNSPLHF
TRBJ1-2	NA	TRBV6-1	NA	TGTGCCAGCAGTGAAGAGGGGCCCCCGTATGGCTACACCTTC	CASSEEGPPYGYTF
TRBJ2-5	NA	TRBV5-4	many	TGTGCCAGCAGCTTGACCTTGGGGGGTAGAGAGACCCAGTACTTC	CASSLTLGGRETQYF
TRBJ1-1	NA	TRBV5-1	NA	TGCGCCAGCAGCTTGGATAGGCGGACTGAAGCTTTCTTT	CASSLDRRTEAFF
TRBJ1-1	TRBD1	TRBV6-5	few	TGTGCCAGCAGTTTCGGGACAGCCGAAGCTTTCTTT	CASSFGTAEAFF
TRBJ2-7	NA	TRBV28	NA	TGTGCCAGCAGTTTACAGGGTGGCCGGTACGAGCAGTACTTC	CASSLQGGRYEQYF
TRBJ1-6	NA	TRBV6-5	NA	TGTGCCAGTCAGGGTTCGAGTGGTTCACCCCTCCACTTT	CASQGSSGSPLHF
TRBJ1-3	NA	TRBV27	NA	TGTGCCAGCAGCCCCCCCAGGAGAAACACCATATATTTT	CASSPPRRNTIYF
TRBJ1-2	TRBD1	TRBV7-9	NA	TGTGCCAGCATCCTCAACCGGGACAGGGCTGGTAATGGCTACACCTTC	CASILNRDRAGNGYTF
TRBJ1-1	TRBD1	TRBV4-1	NA	TGCGCCAGCAGCTCATCAAACAGGGGGGTGGAAACTTTCTTT	CASSSSNRGVETFF